This note documents a single TCR beta chain sequence. The antigen remains unidentified. UMI-tagged TRB cDNA libraries were built via 5' RACE. TCRdb re-called the 5' RACE reads and catalogs CDR3 proteins one per entry, DNA excluded. This table lists 100,000 to 150,000 distinct CDR3 sequences. The V gene's germline CDR1 is GTSNPN and CDR2 SVGIG (reference sequence). This CDR3 region has 12 residues. The record originates from a study of CXCR3-negative and CXCR3-positive naive CD8 T cells. Study-wide results and caveats: Memory CD8+ cells showed much lower diversity, while both naive subsets were comparably high. CXCR3-positive naive cells carried more hydrophobic TRB CDR3s than CXCR3-negative naive cells did.

The chain carries TRBV30 and TRBJ2-7; TCRdb picks TRBD1, but there is no DNA to check that call. The clonotype originates from a human donor in good health. Some clones in this sample may be carry-over from other donors' samples. Sequencing was performed on naive CXCR3- CD8+ T cells from blood. The subset is: CD45RO-CCR7+CD27+CD95- naive CD8+ T cells lacking CXCR3 (TNR3-). The CDR3 loop reads CAWTQGAYEQYF.